The following is a T cell receptor beta chain sequence with its context. It has no known antigen specificity. No base-level quality is on record; no much larger clone is a single base apart. The germline V gene yields SGHRS for CDR1 and YFSETQ for CDR2. After removal of 4 bases from V and 4 bases from J, the junction retains 7 bases not matched to a gene. The CDR3, from cysteine to phenylalanine, totals 14 residues. Just the 42-base CDR3 DNA is kept, in frame starting at base 1. Patients with autoimmune disease history or receiving systemic immunosuppression were excluded from the trial. Peripheral blood for TCR sequencing was collected from all dose cohorts at baseline, on cycle 4 day 1, and on cycle 7 day 1. Samples came from an open-label, multicenter, first-in-human phase I dose-escalation trial of ivuxolimab. Adults with locally advanced or metastatic melanoma, renal cell, hepatocellular, or head and neck squamous cell carcinoma were enrolled in the trial. Before TCR sequencing, CD4+ T cells and CD8+ T cells from peripheral blood were sorted into separate populations.

This entry is derived from a study of OX40 agonist ivuxolimab in advanced cancers. About the study as a whole: Ivuxolimab was an agonistic, fully human IgG2 monoclonal antibody directed against OX40 (CD134), a costimulatory receptor. Intravenous ivuxolimab was administered to patients every 2 weeks at six dose levels: 0.01, 0.1, 0.3, 1.5, 3 and 10 mg/kg. Among the roughly 54 dose-escalation patients, around 19 had hepatocellular carcinoma, about 15 melanoma, 9 renal cell carcinoma and 9 head and neck cancer. A male proportion of around 83% and a mean age of approximately 55 years, ranging from 23 to 79, were recorded for the dose-escalation cohort. Patients were allowed to have had prior anti-PD-1, anti-PD-L1 or anti-CTLA-4 therapy, and more than 35% of the dose-escalation patients had been treated with checkpoint inhibitors. Partial responses occurred in three dose-escalation patients: two with cutaneous melanoma and one with hepatocellular carcinoma. The purpose of peripheral TCRbeta sequencing was to test whether ivuxolimab changed TCR sequence diversity and led to clonal T-cell expansion. The paper reports the monotherapy dose-escalation portion (N of about 47 patients) of the phase I ivuxolimab trial. Overall results and qualifications from the work: The antigen specificity of the peripheral T cells that underwent clonal expansion was not determined. Low levels of normalized T-cell clonal expansion were also seen in some patients who did not respond. On average, CD8+ T cells showed more expanded clones than CD4+ T cells after ivuxolimab. In partial responders in the 0.1-3.0 mg/kg groups, normalized peripheral clonal expansion was found to be among the lowest, especially among CD8+ T cells. At doses of 0.1 to 3.0 mg/kg, clonal expansion of both CD4+ and CD8+ T cells in blood was seen between baseline and week 6.

Genomic DNA was extracted from sorted cells for sequencing of the TCRbeta CDR3 region. The immunoSEQ Assay was used for sequencing of TCRbeta CDR3 regions. TCRdb provides this immuneACCESS table in a form limited to in-frame rearrangements. Some clones are lacking; in checked studies, under half of them reflect an unresolved V gene, and why the rest are absent is not known. The sample profile shows about 93,000 clones; just over 90% of them were found once. The ten largest clonotypes hold roughly 0.5% of the sample. The chain employs TRBV5-1 and TRBJ2-5; the central 7 bases match TRBD2. This receptor was identified in an adult with an advanced solid tumor such as melanoma, head and neck, liver or kidney cancer. The sample consisted of CD4+ or CD8+ T cells sorted from blood, taken in a trial of the OX40 agonist ivuxolimab. This receptor has the CDR3 CASSRDYIRETQYF. The nucleotides are TGCGCCAGCAGCAGGGACTATATCCGAGAGACCCAGTACTTC.